This entry concerns a single T cell receptor beta chain. TCRdb's table, derived via immunoSEQ multiplex PCR, lists solely in-frame clones and lacks some. The sample comprises some 170,000 clones, approximately 90% of which are singletons, and 0.9% to 1.2% rests with the top ten. This entry comes from a study of T cell responses to AZD1222 COVID-19 vaccine. This CDR3 has 13 amino acids. The V gene lost 1 base and the J gene lost 3 bases, with 6 bases spanning the gap. Sequencing was performed on peripheral blood, taken 28 days after the second AZD1222 dose. The chain uses TRBV12-3 or TRBV12-4 and TRBJ1-2, with D unresolved. The TCR was taken from an adult who received the AZD1222 COVID-19 vaccine. The CDR3 sequence: CASSLDPYYGYTF. Here the CDR3 DNA reads TGTGCCAGCAGTTTAGACCCATACTATGGCTACACCTTC.